These 24 T cell receptor beta chains were all obtained from the same sample, sequenced in a study of beta chain features in type 1 diabetes. Sequenced material consisted of expressed TCRB transcripts (all of the isolated RNA was reverse transcribed). Data came from immunoSEQ multiplex PCR; TCRdb stores just in-frame clones and leaves some out. This sample has under 300,000 clones, with around 7.3% found just once. The sequenced sample consisted of central memory CD4+ T cells from blood. These receptors came from a woman aged 18-35 years in good health.

The V call is TRBV14, the J call TRBJ2-5, with 9 bases identical to TRBD2. Germline V lookup: CDR1 SGHDN, CDR2 FVKESK. This CDR3 comprises 17 residues. The trim removed 4 bases at V and 2 bases at J, leaving 11 bases unmatched. The CDR3 loop reads CASSPPGGRAVQETQYF. The DNA of the CDR3 is TGTGCCAGCAGCCCTCCGGGCGGGAGGGCCGTACAAGAGACCCAGTACTTC.

The chain has TRBV4-1 and TRBJ2-3, with TRBD2 matching 9 bases. V shed 0 bases and J 2 bases; nucleotides not matched to a gene: 6. CDR1 is MGHRA, CDR2 YSYEKL, per germline. CDR3 length: 17 residues. The CDR3 region is CASSQEGSGGPTDTQYF. Here the CDR3 DNA reads TGCGCCAGCAGCCAAGAAGGTAGCGGGGGCCCCACAGATACGCAGTATTTT.

The V gene is TRBV19, the J gene TRBJ2-5, with D perhaps TRBD1 or TRBD2 (5 bases each). Judging by the DNA end, TRBJ2-7 fits better; the J call may be wrong. Germline V gene data show CDR1 as LNHDA and CDR2 as SQIVND (reference sequence). The CDR3 has 17 residues. CDR3 sequence (DNA): TGTGCCAGTAGTATAAAAGTGAGCAGGGAATCGGGATACGAGCAGTACTTC. Protein: CASSIKVSRESGYEQYF.

The chain recombines TRBV5-4 with TRBJ1-6, with TRBD1 matching over 8 bases. Trimming at V came to 0 bases and at J to 1 base, leaving 0 bases not matched to a gene. The CDR3 runs to 16 residues. Germline values: CDR1 SGHNT, CDR2 YYREEE (reference sequence). The CDR3: CASSLGTGSYNSPLHF. The CDR3 DNA sequence: TGTGCCAGCAGCTTGGGGACAGGGTCCTATAATTCACCCCTCCACTTT.

There are many counts of this clone. Since the CDR3 does not end with the conserved phenylalanine or tryptophan, this likely comes from a read error. No DNA is shown, since the ends of the CDR3 on it are uncertain; the CDR3 is the one TCRdb lists. The chain carries TRBV21-1 and TRBJ1-4. TRBV21-1 is a pseudogene segment. Both ends counted, the CDR3 spans 8 residues. CDR3 sequence reads: CASSKLMI.

This clone occurred a few times. This chain joins TRBV6-4 and TRBJ1-2, with D possibly TRBD1 on 6 matching bases. CDR1 is MRHNA and CDR2 is SNTAGT in the germline V gene. The CDR3 has 13 amino acids. Between the trimmed V and J ends, which lost 5 bases and 8 bases, there was a span of 15 bases. The CDR3 DNA reads TGTGCCAGCAGTCCAGACAGGTCGAGGGGCTACACCTTC. Encoded protein: CASSPDRSRGYTF.

The chain uses TRBV7-2 and TRBJ1-3, with TRBD1 matching over 7 bases. There are 17 residues in the CDR3. With 1 base clipped from V and 0 bases from J, the junction kept 6 bases outside the gene matches. Germline V lookup: CDR1 SGHTA, CDR2 FQGNSA. CDR3 in amino acids: CASSLDGTDSSGNTIYF. CDR3 coding DNA: TGTGCCAGCAGCTTAGACGGGACAGACAGCTCTGGAAACACCATATATTTT.

This clone was observed a handful of times. V usage is TRBV28 and J usage is TRBJ1-5, with a possible D match to TRBD1 (6 bases). In germline, CDR1 is MDHEN, CDR2 SYDVKM. The germline V and J ends were trimmed by 8 bases and 3 bases, with 20 bases remaining between them. There are 16 residues in the CDR3. The CDR3 loop is CASRPLRGLTNQPQHF. The DNA of the CDR3 is TGTGCCAGCCGCCCCCTGAGGGGGTTGACCAATCAGCCCCAGCATTTT.

The chain carries TRBV28 and TRBJ1-6; possible D gene TRBD1, 5 bases. Trimming pared 1 base from V and 7 bases from J, leaving 8 bases between. The length of the CDR3 is 14 residues. From germline, CDR1 is MDHEN and CDR2 SYDVKM. The CDR3 spells CASSLYWDNSPLHF. The CDR3 DNA reads as TGTGCCAGCAGTTTATACTGGGACAATTCACCCCTCCACTTT.

This chain joins TRBV11-2 and TRBJ2-7; D gene ambiguous. Germline V gene data show CDR1 as SGHAT and CDR2 as FQNNGV. CDR3 length equals 13 residues. V gave up 0 bases and J gave up 2 bases, with 5 bases separating them. The CDR3 spells CASSLDTAYEQYF. The CDR3 DNA sequence: TGTGCCAGCAGCTTAGATACAGCCTACGAGCAGTACTTC.

This clone occurred a few times. V usage is TRBV4-3 and J usage is TRBJ1-4; D unclear. From germline, CDR1 is LGHNA and CDR2 YSLEER. The CDR3 runs to 14 residues. The V end was cut by 4 bases, the J end by 0 bases, with 6 bases between. CDR3 loop: CASSLQATNEKLFF. The CDR3, as DNA: TGCGCCAGCAGCCTTCAGGCAACTAATGAAAAACTGTTTTTT.

This chain uses TRBV10-3 with TRBJ1-1, with a possible D match to TRBD1 (5 bases). There are 14 residues in the CDR3. CDR1 ENHRY and CDR2 SYGVKD come from the germline V gene. V was clipped by 6 bases and J by 1 base, with 12 bases between them. The CDR3 spells CAIRDTGSNTEAFF. CDR3 coding DNA: TGTGCCATCAGGGATACAGGATCGAACACTGAAGCTTTCTTT.

This clone appeared a few times. The chain uses TRBV7-9 and TRBJ2-7; D is perhaps TRBD2 (6 bases). Germline loops: CDR1 SEHNR, CDR2 FQNEAQ (reference sequence). The germline V and J ends were trimmed by 6 bases and 0 bases, with 9 bases remaining between them. This CDR3 spans 13 amino acids. The DNA for the CDR3 is TGTGCCAGCAGGGACGGGGGCTCCTACGAGCAGTACTTC. Residues: CASRDGGSYEQYF.

The chain uses TRBV19 and TRBJ2-3; D uncertain. The CDR3 runs 14 residues. The germline CDR1 and CDR2 sequences are LNHDA and SQIVND (reference sequence). Deletions cut 10 bases from V and 1 base from J, with 15 bases between. The CDR3 DNA reads TGTGCCACTAAACCTGATTTCCGCACAGATACGCAGTATTTT. This gives the protein CATKPDFRTDTQYF.

This clone was seen only a few times. V and J are TRBV29-1 and TRBJ1-1; D uncertain. This CDR3 region has 13 residues. Germline V gene lookup returns CDR1 SQVTM and CDR2 ANQGSEA. V lost 7 bases and J lost 3, with 15 bases in between. CDR3 loop: CSGPGRDYTEAFF. The CDR3 bases are TGCAGCGGTCCCGGACGGGATTACACTGAAGCTTTCTTT.

The rearrangement links TRBV2 to TRBJ2-2; TRBD1 or TRBD2 may be the D gene (5 bases each). V lost 3 bases, J lost 2 bases, and 13 bases lay in between. The CDR3 contains 16 residues. CDR1 and CDR2 (germline): SNHLY, FYNNEI. The CDR3 is CASSEGTTTNTGELFF. As DNA, the CDR3 is TGTGCCAGCAGTGAGGGGACCACCACAAACACCGGGGAGCTGTTTTTT. Based on the CDR3 plus reference TRBV2 and TRBJ2-2, the full variable domain is EPEVTQTPSHQVTQMGQEVILRCVPISNHLYFYWYRQILGQKVEFLVSFYNNEISEKSEIFDDQFSVERPDGSNFTLKIRSTKLEDSAMYFCASSEGTTTNTGELFFGEGSRLTVL.

The V call is TRBV30, the J call TRBJ2-3; TRBD2 aligns across 8 bases. Unmatched junction bases numbered 6, after V lost 4 bases and J lost 3 bases. Germline V CDR1 and CDR2: GTSNPN, SVGIG (reference sequence). The CDR3 has 14 residues. CDR3 nucleotide sequence: TGTGCCTGGACGTACGGGAGGGAGACAGATACGCAGTATTTT. Its translation is CAWTYGRETDTQYF.

This clone was seen many times. The CDR3 region has the DNA TGTGCCAGCAGTGATGGGTACAGGGTGAACACTGAAGCTTTCTTT. This gives the protein CASSDGYRVNTEAFF. This chain uses TRBV13 with TRBJ1-1; maybe TRBD1 (6 bases). Between the trimmed V and J ends, which lost 6 bases and 0 bases, there was a span of 14 bases. The CDR3 is 15 amino acids. The germline V gene encodes CDR1 PRHDT and CDR2 FYEKMQ (reference sequence). The whole variable domain, remainder taken from reference TRBV13 and TRBJ1-1, is AAGVIQSPRHLIKEKRETATLKCYPIPRHDTVYWYQQGPGQDPQFLISFYEKMQSDKGSIPDRFSAQQFSDYHSELNMSSLELGDSALYFCASSDGYRVNTEAFFGQGTRLTVV.

This clone has ten or more counts. V is TRBV7-2 and J is TRBJ2-3; 7 bases line up with TRBD1. The CDR3 has 15 residues. Germline trimming cut 0 bases from V and 6 bases from J; bases unmatched to any gene: 6. Germline assignment: CDR1 SGHTA and CDR2 FQGNSA. CDR3 DNA sequence: TGTGCCAGCAGCTTAGCGGCAGGGGGAAGGGATACGCAGTATTTT. Protein sequence: CASSLAAGGRDTQYF.

This clone was seen more than once but under ten times. The gene calls are TRBV7-2 and TRBJ2-3, with 11 nucleotides matching TRBD2. The CDR3 contains 17 residues. Germline CDR1 and CDR2: SGHTA and FQGNSA. Germline trimming cut 5 bases from V and 9 bases from J; bases unmatched to any gene: 16. The CDR3 loop reads CASSIGTSGPQILTQYF. CDR3 bases: TGTGCCAGCAGCATCGGGACTAGCGGACCACAGATATTAACGCAGTATTTT.

This clone was seen only a few times. The chain uses TRBV9 and TRBJ2-1; 7 nucleotides agree with TRBD1. Germline values: CDR1 SGDLS, CDR2 YYNGEE. Losses at the gene ends were 0 bases for V and 4 bases for J; bases not matched to a gene: 4. The CDR3 is made up of 15 amino acids. CDR3 region: CASSVGQGLYNEQFF. In nucleotides, the CDR3 is TGTGCCAGCAGCGTAGGACAGGGCTTATACAATGAGCAGTTCTTC. The full variable domain, with the rest looked up from reference TRBV9 and TRBJ2-1, is DSGVTQTPKHLITATGQRVTLRCSPRSGDLSVYWYQQSLDQGLQFLIQYYNGEERAKGNILERFSAQQFPDLHSELNLSSLELGDSALYFCASSVGQGLYNEQFFGPGTRLTVL.

In DNA, the CDR3 is TGTGCCAGCAGCTCTGACAGGGGAGAAAAACTGTTTTTT. The encoded protein is CASSSDRGEKLFF. The chain recombines TRBV11-2 with TRBJ1-4; TRBD1 matches 8 bases. Germline loops: CDR1 SGHAT, CDR2 FQNNGV. The CDR3 sequence is 13 residues long. With 4 bases clipped from V and 8 bases from J, the junction kept 3 bases outside the gene matches.

This clone was recorded at least ten times. V usage is TRBV27 and J usage is TRBJ1-5; D is unresolved. The V gene's germline CDR1 is MNHEY and CDR2 SMNVEV (reference sequence). The CDR3 loop spans 13 amino acids. V shed 6 bases and J shed 7 bases, with 13 bases lying between them. Written as DNA, the CDR3 is TGTGCCAGCAGGCCCAATGGAGCGCAGCCCCAGCATTTT. Protein: CASRPNGAQPQHF.

A few counts support this clone. The rearrangement uses TRBV5-1 and TRBJ2-3; D remains ambiguous. V was clipped by 0 bases and J by 0 bases, with 11 bases between them. CDR3 length: 16 amino acids. Germline loops: CDR1 SGHRS, CDR2 YFSETQ. This chain's CDR3 is CASSLGASPSTDTQYF. As DNA, the CDR3 is TGCGCCAGCAGCTTGGGGGCCTCCCCTAGCACAGATACGCAGTATTTT.